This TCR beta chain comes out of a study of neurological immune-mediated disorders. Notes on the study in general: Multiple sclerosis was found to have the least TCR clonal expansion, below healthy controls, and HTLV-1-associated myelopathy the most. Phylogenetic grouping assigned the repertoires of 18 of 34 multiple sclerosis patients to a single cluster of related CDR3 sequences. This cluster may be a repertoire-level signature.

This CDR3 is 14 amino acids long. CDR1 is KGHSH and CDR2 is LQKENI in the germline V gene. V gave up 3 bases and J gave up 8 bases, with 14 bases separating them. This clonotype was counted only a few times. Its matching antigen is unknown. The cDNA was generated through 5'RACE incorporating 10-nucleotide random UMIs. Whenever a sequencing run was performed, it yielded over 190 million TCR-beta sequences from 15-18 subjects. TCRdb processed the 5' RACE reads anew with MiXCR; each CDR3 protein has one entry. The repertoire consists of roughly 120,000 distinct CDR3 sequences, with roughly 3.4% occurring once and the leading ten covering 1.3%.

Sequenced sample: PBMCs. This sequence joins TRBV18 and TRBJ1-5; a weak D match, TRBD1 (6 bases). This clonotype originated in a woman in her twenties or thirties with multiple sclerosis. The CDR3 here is CASSPSGGAEPQHF. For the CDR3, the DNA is TGTGCCAGCTCACCCTCGGGGGGCGCAGAGCCCCAGCATTTT.